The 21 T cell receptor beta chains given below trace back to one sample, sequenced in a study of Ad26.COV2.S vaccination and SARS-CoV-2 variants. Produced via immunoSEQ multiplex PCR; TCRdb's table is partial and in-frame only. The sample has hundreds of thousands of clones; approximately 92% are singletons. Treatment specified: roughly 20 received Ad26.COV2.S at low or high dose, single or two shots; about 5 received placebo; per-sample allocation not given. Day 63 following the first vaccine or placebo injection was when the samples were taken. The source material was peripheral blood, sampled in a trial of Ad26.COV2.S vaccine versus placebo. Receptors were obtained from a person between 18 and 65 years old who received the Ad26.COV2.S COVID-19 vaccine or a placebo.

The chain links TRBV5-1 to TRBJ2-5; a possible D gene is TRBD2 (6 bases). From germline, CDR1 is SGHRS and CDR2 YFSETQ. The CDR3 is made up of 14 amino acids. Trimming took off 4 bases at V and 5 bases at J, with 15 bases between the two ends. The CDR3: CASSPGLGRETQYF. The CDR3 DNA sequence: TGCGCCAGCAGCCCGGGTTTGGGGAGGGAGACCCAGTACTTC.

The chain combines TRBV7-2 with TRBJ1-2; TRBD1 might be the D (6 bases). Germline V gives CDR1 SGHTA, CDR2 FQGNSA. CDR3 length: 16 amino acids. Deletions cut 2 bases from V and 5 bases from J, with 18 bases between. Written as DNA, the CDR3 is TGTGCCAGCAGCTTAAACCCGAGGGGCCAGGGGTATGGCTACACCTTC. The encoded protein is CASSLNPRGQGYGYTF.

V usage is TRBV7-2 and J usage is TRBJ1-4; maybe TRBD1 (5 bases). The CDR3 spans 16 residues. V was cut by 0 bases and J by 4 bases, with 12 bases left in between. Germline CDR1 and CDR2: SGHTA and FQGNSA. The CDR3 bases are TGTGCCAGCAGCTTAGCGGGCAGGGCGGGTAATGAAAAACTGTTTTTT. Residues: CASSLAGRAGNEKLFF.

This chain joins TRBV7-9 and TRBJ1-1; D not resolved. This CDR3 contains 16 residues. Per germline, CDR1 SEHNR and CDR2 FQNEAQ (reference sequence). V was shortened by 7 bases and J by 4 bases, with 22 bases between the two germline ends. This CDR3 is CASKTPVGRSGTEAFF. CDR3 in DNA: TGTGCCAGCAAGACCCCGGTAGGACGGTCAGGCACTGAAGCTTTCTTT.

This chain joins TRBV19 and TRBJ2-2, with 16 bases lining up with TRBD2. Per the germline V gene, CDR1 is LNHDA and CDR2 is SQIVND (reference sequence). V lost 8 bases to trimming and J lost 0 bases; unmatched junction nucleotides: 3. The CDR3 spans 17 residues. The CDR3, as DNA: TGTGCCAGTGGGACTAGCGGGAGGGCCACGAACACCGGGGAGCTGTTTTTT. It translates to CASGTSGRATNTGELFF. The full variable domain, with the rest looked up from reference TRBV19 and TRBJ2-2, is DGGITQSPKYLFRKEGQNVTLSCEQNLNHDAMYWYRQDPGQGLRLIYYSQIVNDFQKGDIAEGYSVSREKKESFPLTVTSAQKNPTAFYLCASGTSGRATNTGELFFGEGSRLTVL.

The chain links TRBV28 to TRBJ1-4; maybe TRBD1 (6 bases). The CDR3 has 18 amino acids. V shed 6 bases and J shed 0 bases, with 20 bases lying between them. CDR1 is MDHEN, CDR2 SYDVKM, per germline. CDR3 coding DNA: TGTGCCAGCAGACGGCGGGGGCTGGGGTGGGCAACTAATGAAAAACTGTTTTTT. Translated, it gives CASRRRGLGWATNEKLFF.

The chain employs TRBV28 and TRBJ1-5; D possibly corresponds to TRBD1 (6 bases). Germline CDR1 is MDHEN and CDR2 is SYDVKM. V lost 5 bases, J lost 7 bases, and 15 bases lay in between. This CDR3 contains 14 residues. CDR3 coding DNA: TGTGCCAGCAGTCTATTTCGGGGGCACCAGCCCCAGCATTTT. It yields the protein CASSLFRGHQPQHF.

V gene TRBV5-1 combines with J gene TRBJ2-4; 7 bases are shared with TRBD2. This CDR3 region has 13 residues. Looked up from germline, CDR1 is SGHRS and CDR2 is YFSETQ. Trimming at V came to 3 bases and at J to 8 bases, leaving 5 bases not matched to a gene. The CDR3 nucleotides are TGCGCCAGCAGCTGGGGAGGGCCCGACATTCAGTACTTC. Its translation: CASSWGGPDIQYF.

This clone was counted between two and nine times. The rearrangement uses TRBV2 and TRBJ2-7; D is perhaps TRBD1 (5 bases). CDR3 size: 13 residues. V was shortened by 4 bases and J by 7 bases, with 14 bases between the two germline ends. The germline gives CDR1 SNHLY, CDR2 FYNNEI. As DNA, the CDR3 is TGTGCCAGCAGTGGAGTGGGGCAGTTGGAGCAGTACTTC. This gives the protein CASSGVGQLEQYF.

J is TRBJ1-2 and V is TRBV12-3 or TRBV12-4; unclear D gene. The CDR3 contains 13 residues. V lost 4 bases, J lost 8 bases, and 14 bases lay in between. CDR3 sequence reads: CASSSSARSGYTF. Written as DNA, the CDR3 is TGTGCCAGCAGTTCATCAGCACGAAGCGGCTACACCTTC.

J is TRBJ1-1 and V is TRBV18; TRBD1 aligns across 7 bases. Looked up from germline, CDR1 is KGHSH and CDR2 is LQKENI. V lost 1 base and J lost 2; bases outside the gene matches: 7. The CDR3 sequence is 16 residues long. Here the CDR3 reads CASSPLPGQKNTEAFF. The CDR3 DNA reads TGTGCCAGCTCACCACTCCCGGGACAGAAAAACACTGAAGCTTTCTTT.

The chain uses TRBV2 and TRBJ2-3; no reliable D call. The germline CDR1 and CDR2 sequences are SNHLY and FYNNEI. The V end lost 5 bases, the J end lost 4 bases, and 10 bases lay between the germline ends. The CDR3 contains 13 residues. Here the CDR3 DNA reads TGTGCCAGCAGTAACGACGTCCCAGATACGCAGTATTTT. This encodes CASSNDVPDTQYF.

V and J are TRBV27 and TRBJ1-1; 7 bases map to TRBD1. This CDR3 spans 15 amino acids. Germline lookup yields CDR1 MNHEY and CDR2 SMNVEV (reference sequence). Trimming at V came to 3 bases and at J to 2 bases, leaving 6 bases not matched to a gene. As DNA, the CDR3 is TGTGCCAGCAGTTTTATGGGACAGACAAACACTGAAGCTTTCTTT. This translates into CASSFMGQTNTEAFF.

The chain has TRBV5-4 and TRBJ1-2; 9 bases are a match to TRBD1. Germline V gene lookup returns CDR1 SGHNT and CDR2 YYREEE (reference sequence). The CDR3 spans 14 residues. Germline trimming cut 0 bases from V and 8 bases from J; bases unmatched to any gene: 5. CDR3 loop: CASSLDRGQGGYTF. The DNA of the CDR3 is TGTGCCAGCAGCTTGGACAGGGGGCAGGGGGGCTACACCTTC.

The CDR3 region has the DNA TGTGCCAGCAGTCCTCAGGGTACAACTAATGAAAAACTGTTTTTT. Translating gives CASSPQGTTNEKLFF. V is TRBV28 and J is TRBJ1-4; possibly TRBD1 for D (5 bases). This CDR3 spans 15 amino acids. Germline V lookup: CDR1 MDHEN, CDR2 SYDVKM. V was clipped by 5 bases and J by 0 bases, with 10 bases between them.

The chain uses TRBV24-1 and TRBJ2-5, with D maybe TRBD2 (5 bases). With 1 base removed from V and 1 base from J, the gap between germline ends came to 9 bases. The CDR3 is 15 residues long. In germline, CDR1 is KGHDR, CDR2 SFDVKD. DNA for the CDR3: TGTGCCACCAGTGATTTAGGCGGACTCCAAGAGACCCAGTACTTC. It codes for CATSDLGGLQETQYF.

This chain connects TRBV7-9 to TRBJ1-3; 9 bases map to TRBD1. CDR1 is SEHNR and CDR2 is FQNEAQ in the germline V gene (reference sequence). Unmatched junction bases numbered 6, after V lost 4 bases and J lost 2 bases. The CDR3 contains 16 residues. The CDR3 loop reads CASSSGQGIPGNTIYF. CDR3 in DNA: TGTGCCAGCAGCTCGGGACAGGGAATTCCTGGAAACACCATATATTTT.

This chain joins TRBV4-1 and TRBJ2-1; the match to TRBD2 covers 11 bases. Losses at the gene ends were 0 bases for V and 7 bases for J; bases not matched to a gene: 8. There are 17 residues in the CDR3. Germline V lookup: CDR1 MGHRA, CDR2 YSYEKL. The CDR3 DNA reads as TGCGCCAGCAGCCAAGACCGGACTAGCGGGCCCTGGAATGAGCAGTTCTTC. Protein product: CASSQDRTSGPWNEQFF.

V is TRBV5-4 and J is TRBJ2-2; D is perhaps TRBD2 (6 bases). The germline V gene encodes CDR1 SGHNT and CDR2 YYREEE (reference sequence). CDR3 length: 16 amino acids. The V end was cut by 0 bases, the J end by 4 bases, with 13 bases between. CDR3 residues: CASSLVPGASTGELFF. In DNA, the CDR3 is TGTGCCAGCAGCTTGGTTCCGGGAGCCTCCACCGGGGAGCTGTTTTTT.

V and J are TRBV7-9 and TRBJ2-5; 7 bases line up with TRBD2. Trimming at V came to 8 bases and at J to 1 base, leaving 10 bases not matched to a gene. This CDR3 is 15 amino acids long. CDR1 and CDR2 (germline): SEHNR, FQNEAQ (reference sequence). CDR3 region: CASWRLADFQETQYF. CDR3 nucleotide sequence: TGTGCCAGCTGGAGGCTAGCGGATTTCCAAGAGACCCAGTACTTC.

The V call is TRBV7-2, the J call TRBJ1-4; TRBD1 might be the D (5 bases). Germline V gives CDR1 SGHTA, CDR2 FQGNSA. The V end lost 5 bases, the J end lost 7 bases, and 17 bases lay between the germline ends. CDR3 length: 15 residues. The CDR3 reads CASSPYGGKGEKLFF. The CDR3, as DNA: TGTGCCAGCAGCCCATACGGGGGGAAGGGTGAAAAACTGTTTTTT.